What follows is one T cell receptor (beta chain) and its context. The antigen is not known. Indicated treatment: roughly 11-day PBMC culture with coronavirus spike peptide pools or control peptides (ViraFEST assay). This sample stems from a study of vaccination and CD4 T cells after COVID-19. An Oncomine TCR Beta short-read assay was used to sequence the DNA from cultured CD4+ T cells. TCRdb used MiXCR to reprocess the PCR reads, holding one entry per CDR3 protein. The sample holds tens of thousands of distinct CDR3 sequences, around 54% seen once. The CDR3 totals 15 residues. The J segment lost 4 bases and the V segment lost 0 bases, leaving 1 base of the junction unmatched. Per germline, CDR1 SGHRS and CDR2 YFSETQ.

This chain joins TRBV5-1 and TRBJ2-7; 13 nucleotides line up with TRBD2. The sample consisted of CD4+ T cells from blood, cultured in vitro. The sequence was collected from a human donor who had recovered from COVID-19. CDR3 sequence (DNA): TGCGCCAGCAGCTTGGGGACTAGCGGGGGTTACGAGCAGTACTTC. This codes for CASSLGTSGGYEQYF. Looking up the rest from reference TRBV5-1 and TRBJ2-7 gives the full variable domain: KAGVTQTPRYLIKTRGQQVTLSCSPISGHRSVSWYQQTPGQGLQFLFEYFSETQRNKGNFPGRFSGRQFSNSRSEMNVSTLELGDSALYLCASSLGTSGGYEQYFGPGTRLTVT.